Each of the 26 T cell receptor beta chains below was sequenced from the same sample in a study of CD8 T cells in ankylosing spondylitis (dated 2017 in TCRdb). Receptors were amplified or captured by 5' RACE. Sequenced on an Illumina HiSeq 2500. TCRdb reran the public reads through fastp at Q25 and MiXCR, keeping productive beta chains. Each record represents a unique CDR3 protein, reported with the most common genes and DNA among its rows. Across this sample there are roughly 160,000 distinct CDR3 sequences, with 9.8% seen only once. The ten largest clones add up to over 13% of the sample. Sequenced sample: blood, either unsorted or a sorted T cell fraction (not recorded which). The receptors were gathered from a female donor with ankylosing spondylitis or in good health (not recorded which).

The chain has TRBV10-3 and TRBJ1-1, with 12 nucleotides matching TRBD1. V lost 8 bases, J lost 7 bases, and 8 bases stayed unmatched. The V gene's germline CDR1 is ENHRY and CDR2 SYGVKD. The CDR3 contains 14 residues. CDR3 residues: CAIFSGQGAREAFF. CDR3 DNA sequence: TGTGCCATCTTCTCGGGACAGGGGGCCCGTGAAGCTTTCTTT.

This clonotype was picked up one time. This chain connects TRBV6-5 to TRBJ2-7; a possible D gene is TRBD2 (6 bases). The CDR3 length is 14 residues. The V and J ends lost 2 bases and 0 bases respectively, with 8 bases between them. Per germline, CDR1 MNHEY and CDR2 SVGAGI. The CDR3 DNA reads as TGTGCCAGCAGTTACCCCGGGAGCTCCTACGAGCAGTACTTC. Translated, it gives CASSYPGSSYEQYF.

V and J are TRBV12-3 or TRBV12-4 and TRBJ2-7; D perhaps matches TRBD2 (5 bases). V lost 3 bases and J 0 bases, leaving 18 bases between the germline ends. The CDR3 is 17 amino acids. The CDR3 loop reads CASSFGSQAASSYEQYF. Here the CDR3 DNA reads TGTGCCAGCAGTTTTGGCTCCCAAGCGGCCAGCTCCTACGAGCAGTACTTC.

This clonotype turned up a few times. The chain's CDR3 is CASSSEGPPYTF. CDR3 coding DNA: TGTGCCAGCAGCTCGGAGGGGCCTCCCTACACCTTC. The chain combines TRBV5-6 with TRBJ1-2; perhaps TRBD1 as D (5 bases). V lost 3 bases, J lost 10 bases, and 13 bases lay in between. The CDR3 totals 12 residues. From germline, CDR1 is SGHDT and CDR2 YYEEEE. The full variable domain, rest sourced from reference TRBV5-6 and TRBJ1-2, is DAGVTQSPTHLIKTRGQQVTLRCSPKSGHDTVSWYQQALGQGPQFIFQYYEEEERQRGNFPDRFSGHQFPNYSSELNVNALLLGDSALYLCASSSEGPPYTFGSGTRLTVV.

This clonotype was seen repeatedly, ten times or more. This chain connects TRBV12-3 or TRBV12-4 to TRBJ2-5, with D possibly TRBD2 on 5 matching bases. There are 16 residues in the CDR3. V lost 4 bases, J lost 5 bases, and 20 bases lay in between. CDR3 amino acids: CASSSRPLMRGETQYF. The CDR3 coding sequence is TGTGCCAGCAGTTCCCGACCACTTATGCGAGGGGAGACCCAGTACTTC.

This clonotype occurred a few times. This rearrangement joins TRBV10-2 to TRBJ2-5; D tentatively reads TRBD1 or TRBD2 (5 bases each). V was pared by 2 bases and J by 4 bases, with 11 bases between. The V gene's germline CDR1 is WSHSY and CDR2 SAAADI. The CDR3 runs to 14 residues. DNA for the CDR3: TGCGCCAGCAGTGAGACAGGCGAGGGAGAGACCCAGTACTTC. As protein: CASSETGEGETQYF.

The J gene is TRBJ2-1, the V gene TRBV6-1; a weak D match, TRBD1 (5 bases). The CDR3 is 15 amino acids. Germline CDR1 MNHNS, CDR2 SASEGT. The V end lost 6 bases, the J end lost 8 bases, and 20 bases lay between the germline ends. The DNA for the CDR3 is TGTGCCAGCAGCCCTGACGCTGGGGCTCGGGATGAGCAGTTCTTC. Protein sequence: CASSPDAGARDEQFF.

CDR3 residues: CASSLVGGEPLEQFF. In DNA form, the CDR3 reads TGTGCCAGCAGCTTAGTGGGAGGGGAGCCCCTCGAGCAGTTCTTC. This rearrangement joins TRBV7-8 to TRBJ2-1, with 7 bases lining up with TRBD2. The CDR3 length is 15 residues. The V and J ends lost 1 base and 10 bases, in that order; junction bases with no gene match: 10. CDR1 is SGHVS and CDR2 is FQNEAQ in the germline V gene.

The V call is TRBV11-2, the J call TRBJ2-1; TRBD2 matches 9 bases. CDR1 and CDR2 from the germline V gene are SGHAT and FQNNGV. The trim removed 6 bases at V and 4 bases at J, leaving 10 bases unmatched. This CDR3 contains 16 residues. The CDR3 spells CASSPAGLAGYNEQFF. The CDR3 region has the DNA TGTGCCAGCAGTCCCGCCGGGCTAGCGGGGTACAATGAGCAGTTCTTC.

The V and J genes are TRBV7-9 and TRBJ2-3; D might be TRBD2 (6 bases). Germline V CDR1 and CDR2: SEHNR, FQNEAQ (reference sequence). V was shortened by 6 bases and J by 2 bases, with 15 bases between the two germline ends. The CDR3 is made up of 15 amino acids. The DNA of the CDR3 is TGTGCCAGCAGACCCAGCGGGTCGAACACAGATACGCAGTATTTT. Translating it yields CASRPSGSNTDTQYF.

This clonotype was counted at least ten times. V and J are TRBV29-1 and TRBJ2-7, with 8 bases fitting TRBD2. The junction had 8 bases not matched to a gene; V was cut back by 3 bases and J by 1 base. The CDR3 contains 15 residues. Looked up from germline, CDR1 is SQVTM and CDR2 is ANQGSEA. The CDR3 spells CSVDVAGGVSYEQYF. CDR3 sequence (DNA): TGCAGCGTTGATGTGGCGGGGGGAGTGTCCTACGAGCAGTACTTC.

This clonotype was counted ten times or more. The chain employs TRBV4-3 and TRBJ1-1; D remains ambiguous. Germline lookup yields CDR1 LGHNA and CDR2 YSLEER. V was pared by 0 bases and J by 3 bases, with 11 bases between. The CDR3 has 15 residues. The CDR3 DNA follows: TGCGCCAGCAGCCAAGATTTTAGGACGGACACTGAAGCTTTCTTT. This sequence encodes CASSQDFRTDTEAFF.

The chain couples TRBV6-1 to TRBJ1-5; D is perhaps TRBD1 (5 bases). V was cut by 6 bases and J by 5 bases, with 17 bases left in between. CDR1 and CDR2 (germline): MNHNS, SASEGT. This CDR3 is 15 amino acids long. Here the CDR3 reads CASRPRDSADQPQHF. Written as DNA, the CDR3 is TGTGCCAGCAGACCACGGGACTCAGCCGATCAGCCCCAGCATTTT.

The J gene is TRBJ2-3, the V gene TRBV12-5; 7 bases are a match to TRBD1. The CDR3 is 13 amino acids. Trimming cost V 5 bases and J 3 bases; bases outside gene matches: 2. Germline V gene data show CDR1 as LGHNT and CDR2 as FRNRAP. In nucleotides, the CDR3 is TGTGCTAGTGGTCCACAGGGGACAGATACGCAGTATTTT. It encodes CASGPQGTDTQYF.

This chain connects TRBV5-4 to TRBJ2-2; D is uncertain. The CDR3 has 14 amino acids. V was pared by 1 base and J by 3 bases, with 7 bases between. Germline CDR1 SGHNT, CDR2 YYREEE (reference sequence). Written as DNA, the CDR3 is TGTGCCAGCAGCTTGAGCGATTACACCGGGGAGCTGTTTTTT. Its translation: CASSLSDYTGELFF.

The table lists this clonotype with many counts. CDR3 nucleotides: TGTGCCAGCAGCCCGACGGGCCGATGGGGGGATACGCAGTATTTT. Residues: CASSPTGRWGDTQYF. V is TRBV5-6 and J is TRBJ2-3; possibly TRBD1 or TRBD2 for D (5 bases each). CDR1 and CDR2 (germline): SGHDT, YYEEEE. Trimming took 4 bases from V and 6 from J, leaving 18 bases between them. The CDR3 consists of 15 residues. The whole variable domain, remainder taken from reference TRBV5-6 and TRBJ2-3, is DAGVTQSPTHLIKTRGQQVTLRCSPKSGHDTVSWYQQALGQGPQFIFQYYEEEERQRGNFPDRFSGHQFPNYSSELNVNALLLGDSALYLCASSPTGRWGDTQYFGPGTRLTVL.

This clonotype showed up just a few times. The rearrangement links TRBV5-5 to TRBJ2-5; D might be TRBD1 or TRBD2, each matching 5 bases. From germline, CDR1 is SGHKS and CDR2 YYEKEE (reference sequence). The CDR3 spans 17 residues. Trimming stripped 1 base from V and 2 bases from J, with 18 bases between. The CDR3 DNA sequence: TGTGCCAGCAGCTTGTTGGGACCCCAGGTGGTTCAAGAGACCCAGTACTTC. Protein sequence: CASSLLGPQVVQETQYF.

The chain has TRBV6-6 and TRBJ2-1; no reliable D call. This CDR3 contains 11 residues. V was cut by 6 bases and J by 5 bases, with 5 bases left in between. Germline V lookup: CDR1 MNHNY, CDR2 SVGAGI (reference sequence). CDR3 nucleotide sequence: TGTGCCAGCAGAAAGGACAATGAGCAGTTCTTC. This sequence encodes CASRKDNEQFF.

This clonotype was seen repeatedly, ten times or more. V is TRBV4-2 and J is TRBJ1-1; no definite D call. Trimming removed 0 bases at V and 4 bases at J, with 0 bases between. This CDR3 comprises 11 residues. Germline V gene sequence: CDR1 LGHNA, CDR2 YNFKEQ. CDR3: CASSQDTEAFF. CDR3 DNA: TGTGCCAGCAGCCAAGACACTGAAGCTTTCTTT.

V is TRBV30 and J is TRBJ2-1; no definite D call. The CDR3 extends over 12 amino acids. Germline assignment: CDR1 GTSNPN and CDR2 SVGIG (reference sequence). Trimming took off 1 base at V and 7 bases at J, with 8 bases between the two ends. CDR3 sequence reads: CAWSDGVNEQFF. The CDR3, as DNA: TGTGCCTGGAGTGATGGGGTTAATGAGCAGTTCTTC.

This sequence joins TRBV4-3 and TRBJ2-5; D ambiguous. The V gene lost 0 bases and the J gene lost 1 base, with 3 bases spanning the gap. The CDR3 has 13 residues. In germline, CDR1 is LGHNA, CDR2 YSLEER. The CDR3 reads CASSQDIQETQYF. CDR3 DNA sequence: TGCGCCAGCAGCCAAGATATCCAAGAGACCCAGTACTTC.

The V call is TRBV20-1, the J call TRBJ2-1, with a tentative D call TRBD2 (6 bases). CDR1 is DFQATT, CDR2 SNEGSKA, per germline (reference sequence). The CDR3 runs to 15 residues. The V gene lost 6 bases and the J gene lost 5 bases, with 20 bases spanning the gap. The CDR3 coding sequence is TGCAGTGCCGCCCCCCTCCAGGGAGGTCACAATGAGCAGTTCTTC. This translates into CSAAPLQGGHNEQFF.

Only a few counts were recorded for this clonotype. The V call is TRBV5-6, the J call TRBJ2-5; no clear D gene. CDR3 length: 13 residues. V gave up 0 bases and J gave up 5 bases, with 8 bases separating them. Per the germline V gene, CDR1 is SGHDT and CDR2 is YYEEEE. As DNA, the CDR3 is TGTGCCAGCAGCTTGGAGATCGAGGAGACCCAGTACTTC. This codes for CASSLEIEETQYF.

This clonotype was counted a few times. This chain uses TRBV9 with TRBJ2-7; maybe TRBD2 (5 bases). The CDR3 is made up of 14 amino acids. V was cut by 0 bases and J by 5 bases, with 12 bases left in between. CDR1 is SGDLS, CDR2 YYNGEE, per germline. The CDR3 spells CASSVEDSRDEQYF. In DNA form, the CDR3 reads TGTGCCAGCAGCGTAGAGGACTCTCGGGACGAGCAGTACTTC.

The chain employs TRBV6-1 and TRBJ2-7, with D tentatively TRBD2 (6 bases). The CDR3 is 15 residues long. Per germline, CDR1 MNHNS and CDR2 SASEGT. Trimming cost V 1 base and J 2 bases, with 12 bases left between them. Here the CDR3 reads CASSEGPGDTYEQYF. The CDR3 nucleotides are TGTGCCAGCAGTGAAGGACCGGGAGATACCTACGAGCAGTACTTC.

This clonotype has ten or more counts. The V and J genes are TRBV20-1 and TRBJ2-1; 11 positions match TRBD2. Germline V gene sequence: CDR1 DFQATT, CDR2 SNEGSKA (reference sequence). The junction had 2 bases not matched to a gene; V was cut back by 6 bases and J by 4 bases. The CDR3 sequence is 13 residues long. The CDR3 region is CSARLAGYNEQFF. CDR3 nucleotides: TGCAGTGCCCGACTAGCGGGATACAATGAGCAGTTCTTC.